Listed below are T cell receptor beta chains from one sample, sequenced in a study of blood T cell repertoires in COVID-19. The protocol was immunoSEQ multiplex PCR, while the TCRdb copy is restricted to in-frame clones and leaves out a portion. The sample contains nearly 55,000 clones, more than 70% of which appear only once. The source material was peripheral blood. The receptors shown here come from a man between 65 and 80 years old with active COVID-19. The CDR3 runs from the conserved cysteine through the conserved F or W. The D gene is left open where the match is weak. The size field is filled for only some rows; it gives once, few, many or a size class.

v_call,j_call,d_call,clone_size,cdr3_nt,cdr3_aa
TRBV7-2,TRBJ2-5,.,once,TGTGCCAGCAGCTTCGTTCGAGAGACCCAGTACTTC,CASSFVRETQYF
TRBV5-1,TRBJ2-6,.,.,TGCGCCAGCAGCCCAGCGGTCTCTGGGGCCAACGTCCTGACTTTC,CASSPAVSGANVLTF
TRBV18,TRBJ2-7,.,.,TGTGCCAGCTCACAAACTAGGATCGGTCACGAGCAGTACTTC,CASSQTRIGHEQYF
TRBV19,TRBJ1-5,.,.,TGTGCCAGTAGTATAGAAGGGATCGGGGGGCCCCAGCATTTT,CASSIEGIGGPQHF
TRBV6-6,TRBJ2-2,.,.,TGTGCCAGCAGTCTAGTCCGGGGGAACACCGGGGAGCTGTTTTTT,CASSLVRGNTGELFF
TRBV9,TRBJ1-6,.,.,TGTGCCAGCAGCGTACAGGGTTCACCCCTCCACTTT,CASSVQGSPLHF
TRBV9,TRBJ1-3,.,.,TGTGCCAGCAGCTATCGCGGGGGGTGGATCGGAAACACCATATATTTT,CASSYRGGWIGNTIYF
TRBV6-2/TRBV6-3,TRBJ2-2,TRBD1,.,TGTGCCAGCAGTTGGACAGGAACGAACACCGGGGAGCTGTTTTTT,CASSWTGTNTGELFF
TRBV24-1,TRBJ1-2,TRBD1,.,TGTGCCACCAGTGAGCGCAGGGGGACGGAAGGCTACACCTTC,CATSERRGTEGYTF
TRBV2,TRBJ2-4,TRBD1,.,TGTGCCAGCACAGCGTCAGGGGGCTTGGCCAAAAACATTCAGTACTTC,CASTASGGLAKNIQYF
TRBV7-2,TRBJ2-7,TRBD2,.,TGTGCCAGCAGCTTAGACGGGACTAGGACCTACGAGCAGTACTTC,CASSLDGTRTYEQYF
TRBV7-9,TRBJ1-5,.,.,TGTGCCAGCAGCCAGATAGGGGGAACCAATCAGCCCCAGCATTTT,CASSQIGGTNQPQHF
TRBV15,TRBJ2-3,TRBD2,.,TGTGCCACCAGCAGAAGCGGGGGGGCCACAGATACGCAGTATTTT,CATSRSGGATDTQYF
TRBV7-9,TRBJ2-2,.,few,TGTGCCAGCACCCTGACAGGGAACACCGGGGAGCTGTTTTTT,CASTLTGNTGELFF
TRBV5-4,TRBJ1-2,TRBD1,.,TGTGCCAGCAGCTTGGAGGGGGCTTATGGCTACACCTTC,CASSLEGAYGYTF
TRBV2,TRBJ1-2,TRBD1,.,TGTGCCAGCGCCCCGGACAGGGAGGGTGGCTACACCTTC,CASAPDREGGYTF
TRBV7-2,TRBJ2-7,TRBD2,few,TGTGCCAGCAGCTCTGGACTAGCGGGGTCCTACGAGCAGTACTTC,CASSSGLAGSYEQYF
TRBV5-1,TRBJ2-2,TRBD1,.,TGCGCCAGCAGCCTCGGACAGGGGGCGAGGGACGGGGAGCTGTTTTTT,CASSLGQGARDGELFF
TRBV5-6,TRBJ1-5,.,.,TGTGCCAGCAGCTTGATGGGGCTTAGCAATCAGCCCCAGCATTTT,CASSLMGLSNQPQHF
TRBV12-3/TRBV12-4,TRBJ1-2,TRBD1,.,TGTGCCAGCAGCAGGGGGTACTATGGCTACACCTTC,CASSRGYYGYTF
TRBV4-3,TRBJ1-4,.,.,TGCGCCAGCAGCCGAGACCCCACAGGGAATGAAAAACTGTTTTTT,CASSRDPTGNEKLFF
TRBV5-6,TRBJ2-3,TRBD1,.,TGTGCCAGCAGCTTAGGGACAGGGGATCCCGCAGATACGCAGTATTTT,CASSLGTGDPADTQYF
TRBV15,TRBJ1-1,TRBD1,.,TGTGCCACCAGCAGATTCCGGACAGGGGAAACTGAAGCTTTCTTT,CATSRFRTGETEAFF
TRBV18,TRBJ1-3,.,.,TGTGCCAGCTCACTGACATACGACTATGGAAACACCATATATTTT,CASSLTYDYGNTIYF
TRBV14,TRBJ1-4,TRBD1,.,TGTGCCAGCAGCCGGATGGGACAGGGTCATAATGAAAAACTGTTTTTT,CASSRMGQGHNEKLFF
TRBV18,TRBJ1-6,.,.,TGTGCCAGCTCGGACGGACAGAATTCACCCCTCCACTTT,CASSDGQNSPLHF
TRBV9,TRBJ1-1,.,.,TGTGCCAGCAGCGTAGTGGGCAGGAACACTGAAGCTTTCTTT,CASSVVGRNTEAFF
TRBV20-1,TRBJ1-2,.,.,TGCAGTGCTAGTAAAACGCAGGGGCGTGGCTACACCTTC,CSASKTQGRGYTF
TRBV19,TRBJ2-7,.,.,TGTGCCAGTAGTATAAGTGGAACGGGGAGCTCCTACGAGCAGTACTTC,CASSISGTGSSYEQYF
TRBV6-5,TRBJ2-5,.,once,TGTGCCAGCAGTTACTTTTATCGTAGTTTGGAGACCCAGTACTTC,CASSYFYRSLETQYF
TRBV2,TRBJ1-2,.,.,TGTGCCAGCCGACAGGAGAGCGGGGGGAAGAATGGCTACACCTTC,CASRQESGGKNGYTF
TRBV7-2,TRBJ1-3,TRBD1,.,TGTGCCAGCAGCTTAGCGGGGACAGGGGCTGGAAACACCATATATTTT,CASSLAGTGAGNTIYF
TRBV19,TRBJ1-5,TRBD1,.,TGTGCCAGTAGTATAGATCGGGACAGGGGGCAGCCCCAGCATTTT,CASSIDRDRGQPQHF
TRBV11-3,TRBJ2-7,TRBD2,.,TGTGCCAGCAGCTTTACGCTGGGCCTAGCGGGAGGACGAACCCACTACGAGCAGTACTTC,CASSFTLGLAGGRTHYEQYF
TRBV7-8,TRBJ2-7,.,.,TGTGCCAGCAGCTTAGTCGGGGAGACCTACGAGCAGTACTTC,CASSLVGETYEQYF
TRBV9,TRBJ2-6,.,.,TGTGCCAGCAGCGGCAGGCTGAGCTCTGGGGCCAACGTCCTGACTTTC,CASSGRLSSGANVLTF
TRBV24-1,TRBJ1-4,.,.,TGTGCCACCAGTGTCCCAGGGAATGAAAAACTGTTTTTT,CATSVPGNEKLFF
TRBV7-9,TRBJ1-2,.,.,TGTGCCAGCAGTTCTACTGACGCCCGGGTTTATGGCTACACCTTC,CASSSTDARVYGYTF
TRBV9,TRBJ2-7,TRBD2,.,TGTGCCAGCAGCGTAGCTTCCGGACTAGCGGGTGAGCAGTACTTC,CASSVASGLAGEQYF
TRBV5-4,TRBJ2-1,TRBD1,.,TGTGCCAGCAGCGCCGGGACAGGGGCTCTATCTCAGCAGTTCTTC,CASSAGTGALSQQFF
TRBV5-5,TRBJ1-1,TRBD1,.,TGTGCCAGCAGCTCGAGGACCGGGACAGGGAACACTGAAGCTTTCTTT,CASSSRTGTGNTEAFF
TRBV4-3,TRBJ1-1,.,.,TGCGCCAGCAGCCAAGATGGCCCGGGGGGGACTGAAGCTTTCTTT,CASSQDGPGGTEAFF
TRBV24-1,TRBJ2-3,.,.,TGTGCCACCAGTGGGAGGGTCACAGATACGCAGTATTTT,CATSGRVTDTQYF
TRBV29-1,TRBJ2-5,.,.,TGCAGCGTTGAAAGGGGACAAGAGACCCAGTACTTC,CSVERGQETQYF
TRBV4-2,TRBJ1-1,.,.,TGTGCCAGCAGCCAAGTGGTCAGGGGGAACACTGAAGCTTTCTTT,CASSQVVRGNTEAFF
TRBV7-3,TRBJ2-3,TRBD1,.,TGTGCCAGCAGCTTAGAGGACAGGGCAACAGATACGCAGTATTTT,CASSLEDRATDTQYF
TRBV4-3,TRBJ1-4,.,.,TGCGCCAGCAGCCTGGGCCAGAAACTGTTTTTT,CASSLGQKLFF
TRBV9,TRBJ1-2,.,few,TGTGCCAGCAGCCCCCGCCAGGGTCTTGATTATAATGGCTACACCTTC,CASSPRQGLDYNGYTF
TRBV6-1,TRBJ2-7,TRBD1,few,TGTGCCAGCAGTGAAGGGACAGGGAGCTCCTACGAGCAGTACTTC,CASSEGTGSSYEQYF
TRBV29-1,TRBJ2-1,TRBD1,.,TGCAGCGTCCAAGGACAGGCGAGCTCCTACAATGAGCAGTTCTTC,CSVQGQASSYNEQFF
TRBV12-3/TRBV12-4,TRBJ2-3,.,.,TGTGCCAGCAGGGGGCTTAGCACAGATACGCAGTATTTT,CASRGLSTDTQYF
TRBV11-2,TRBJ2-4,.,.,TGTGCCAGCAGCTTAGCACACCTAGCGCATCCGGGGGTCGACATTCAGTACTTC,CASSLAHLAHPGVDIQYF
TRBV5-4,TRBJ1-1,TRBD1,.,TGTGCCAGCAGCCGGGGGGGACAGGGACGGTACACTGAAGCTTTCTTT,CASSRGGQGRYTEAFF
TRBV5-1,TRBJ1-3,.,.,TGCGCCAGCAGTTCTACCGACACTTTCTCTGGAAACACCATATATTTT,CASSSTDTFSGNTIYF
TRBV2,TRBJ2-3,TRBD1,.,TGTGCCAGCACCCGACAGGGGCCTAGCACAGATACGCAGTATTTT,CASTRQGPSTDTQYF